The clone carrying this T cell receptor beta chain was recorded many times. TCRbeta library preparation incorporated unique molecular identifiers. TCRdb reprocessed the PCR reads with MiXCR, giving one entry per CDR3 protein. The table lists some 840,000 distinct CDR3 sequences, about 16% of them singletons. This specimen belongs to a study of T-cell reconstitution after alpha-beta-depleted transplantation in children. The sequenced sample was PBMCs, mostly from graft donor cells, obtained 360 days after TCRalphabeta/CD19-depleted stem cell transplant. This receptor was identified in a male patient younger than 18 who had a stem cell transplant for acute lymphoblastic leukemia, so the T cells may come from the graft donor.

The CDR3 region is CASSSERRGGELFF. CDR3 DNA: TGTGCCAGCAGTTCCGAGCGGAGGGGCGGGGAGCTGTTTTTT. The V call is TRBV12-3 or TRBV12-4, the J call TRBJ2-2; D is perhaps TRBD2 (6 bases). The CDR3 totals 14 residues. Trimming removed 4 bases at V and 7 bases at J, with 13 bases between.